This T cell receptor beta chain is drawn from a study of T cell changes during pregnancy in multiple sclerosis. Germline lookup yields CDR1 MNHEY and CDR2 SVGAGI. CDR3 length: 15 residues. The V gene end was trimmed by 5 bases and the J gene end by 0 bases; junction bases not matched to a gene: 4. Sequencing used immunoSEQ multiplex PCR; TCRdb keeps in-frame clones, though not all of them. The sample includes 30,000 to 40,000 clones, about 93% of them seen just once. The sample consisted of CD4+ T cells from peripheral blood mononuclear cells, taken in the third trimester of pregnancy. The source is a female donor in good health, enrolled as a control in a pregnancy study. The V call is TRBV6-5, the J call TRBJ1-3; 7 bases fit TRBD1. The CDR3 nucleotides read TGTGCCAGCAGTCGACGGACAGGCTCTGGAAACACCATATATTTT. Amino acid sequence: CASSRRTGSGNTIYF.